A selection of T cell receptor beta chains follows, all from one sample in a study of neurological immune-mediated disorders. MiXCR was run by TCRdb on the 5' RACE reads, yielding one entry per CDR3 protein. Of tens of thousands of distinct CDR3 sequences listed, over 3.5% are singletons. Input material: CD4+ T cells from blood. These receptors all come from a woman aged 40 to 55 with multiple sclerosis. The CDR3 runs from the conserved cysteine through the conserved F or W.

j_call v_call cdr3_aa
TRBJ2-1 TRBV4-2 CASSQVGQDNEQFF
TRBJ2-1 TRBV19 CASKKTGGYNEQFF
TRBJ1-2 TRBV18 CASSPFADGYGYTF
TRBJ2-1 TRBV5-1 CASSLEGDYNEQFF
TRBJ1-6 TRBV4-1 CASSKLPGQGGISYNSPLHF
TRBJ2-1 TRBV5-5 CASRATSGGYEQFF
TRBJ2-4 TRBV4-1 CASSLLAGVAKNIQYF
TRBJ1-2 TRBV7-8 CASSLDPENYGYTF
TRBJ1-5 TRBV6-2/TRBV6-3 CASSPDRWGQPQHF
TRBJ2-3 TRBV3-1 CASSQWSTDTQYF
TRBJ2-3 TRBV5-1 CASSLAPSGGTDTQYF
TRBJ2-6 TRBV6-2/TRBV6-3 CASSRGAGANVLTF
TRBJ1-4 TRBV7-9 CASRLDRDHEKLFF
TRBJ2-1 TRBV18 CASSPEGRKVTNEQFF
TRBJ2-3 TRBV5-1 CASSLRGPGGDTQYF
TRBJ2-1 TRBV19 CASTVTGDPNEQFF
TRBJ2-5 TRBV3-1 CASSQGHREETQYF
TRBJ1-5 TRBV9 CASSSFPLGPQHF
TRBJ1-4 TRBV4-1 CASSQGEKLFF
TRBJ1-1 TRBV24-1 CATSDLLGSAFF
TRBJ1-4 TRBV6-1 CASSGLRGSSNEKLFF
TRBJ2-2 TRBV9 CASSTGTYTGELFF